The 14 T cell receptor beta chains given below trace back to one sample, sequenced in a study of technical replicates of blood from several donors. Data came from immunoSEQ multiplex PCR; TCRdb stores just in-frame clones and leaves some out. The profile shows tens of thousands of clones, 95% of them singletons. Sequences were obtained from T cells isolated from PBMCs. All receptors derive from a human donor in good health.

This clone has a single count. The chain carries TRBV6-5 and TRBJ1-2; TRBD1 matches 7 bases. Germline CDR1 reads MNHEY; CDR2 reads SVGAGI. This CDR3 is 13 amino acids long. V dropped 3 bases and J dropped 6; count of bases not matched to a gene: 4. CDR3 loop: CASSYYTGDGYTF. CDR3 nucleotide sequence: TGTGCCAGCAGTTATTATACAGGGGATGGCTACACCTTC.

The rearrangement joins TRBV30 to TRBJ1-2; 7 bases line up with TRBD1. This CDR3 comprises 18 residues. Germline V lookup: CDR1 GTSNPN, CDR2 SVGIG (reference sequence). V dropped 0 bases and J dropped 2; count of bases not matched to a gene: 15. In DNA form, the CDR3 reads TGTGCCTGGAGTGTTTCTAGGGGTTCGGGACAGCAAAACTATGGCTACACCTTC. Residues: CAWSVSRGSGQQNYGYTF.

The CDR3 spells CSVEGGGLEQYF. Here the CDR3 DNA reads TGCAGCGTTGAAGGTGGTGGGCTCGAGCAGTACTTC. The V gene is TRBV29-1, the J gene TRBJ2-7; D unresolved. Germline V CDR1 and CDR2: SQVTM, ANQGSEA. CDR3 length: 12 amino acids. V was clipped by 1 base and J by 6 bases, with 10 bases between them.

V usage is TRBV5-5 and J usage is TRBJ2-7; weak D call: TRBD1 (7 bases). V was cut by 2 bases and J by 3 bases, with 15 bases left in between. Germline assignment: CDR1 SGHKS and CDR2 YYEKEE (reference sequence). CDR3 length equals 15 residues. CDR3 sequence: CASSFTGDFYYEQYF. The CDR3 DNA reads TGTGCCAGCAGCTTCACAGGGGACTTCTACTACGAGCAGTACTTC.

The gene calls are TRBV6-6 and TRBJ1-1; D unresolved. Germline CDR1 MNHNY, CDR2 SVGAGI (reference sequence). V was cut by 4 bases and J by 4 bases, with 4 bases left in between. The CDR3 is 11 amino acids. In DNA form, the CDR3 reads TGTGCCAGCAGTTCCAGCACTGAAGCTTTCTTT. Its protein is CASSSSTEAFF.

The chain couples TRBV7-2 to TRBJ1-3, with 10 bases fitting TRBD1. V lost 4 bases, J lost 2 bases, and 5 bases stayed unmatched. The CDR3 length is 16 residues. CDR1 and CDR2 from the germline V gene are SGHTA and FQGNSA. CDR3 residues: CASSSGGTGAGNTIYF. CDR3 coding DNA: TGTGCCAGCAGCTCAGGAGGGACAGGGGCTGGAAACACCATATATTTT.

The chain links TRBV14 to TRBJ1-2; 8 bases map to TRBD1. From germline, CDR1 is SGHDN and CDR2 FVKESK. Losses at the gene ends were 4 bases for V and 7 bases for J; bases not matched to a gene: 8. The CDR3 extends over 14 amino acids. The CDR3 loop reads CASSLTQGAGGYTF. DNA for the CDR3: TGTGCCAGCAGCCTAACTCAGGGGGCTGGTGGCTACACCTTC.

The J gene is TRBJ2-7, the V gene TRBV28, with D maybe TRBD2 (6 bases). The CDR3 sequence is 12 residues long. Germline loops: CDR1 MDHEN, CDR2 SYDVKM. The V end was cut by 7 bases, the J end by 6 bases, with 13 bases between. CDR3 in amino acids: CASTTGLLEQYF. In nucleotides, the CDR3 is TGTGCCAGCACCACGGGACTCCTCGAGCAGTACTTC. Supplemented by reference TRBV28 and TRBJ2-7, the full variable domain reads DVKVTQSSRYLVKRTGEKVFLECVQDMDHENMFWYRQDPGLGLRLIYFSYDVKMKEKGDIPEGYSVSREKKERFSLILESASTNQTSMYLCASTTGLLEQYFGPGTRLTVT.

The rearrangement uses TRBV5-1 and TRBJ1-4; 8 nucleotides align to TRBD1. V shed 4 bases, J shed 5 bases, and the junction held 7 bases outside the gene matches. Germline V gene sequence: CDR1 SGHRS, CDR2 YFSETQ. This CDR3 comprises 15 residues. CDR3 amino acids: CASSTGQGGNEKLFF. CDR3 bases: TGCGCCAGCAGCACCGGACAGGGCGGGAATGAAAAACTGTTTTTT.

The CDR3 protein is CAWSYFTDTQYF. The CDR3 DNA sequence: TGTGCCTGGAGCTACTTCACAGATACGCAGTATTTT. The J gene is TRBJ2-3, the V gene TRBV30; D is undetermined. V lost 3 bases, J lost 2 bases, and 6 bases lay in between. The CDR3 contains 12 residues. CDR1 is GTSNPN, CDR2 SVGIG, per germline (reference sequence).

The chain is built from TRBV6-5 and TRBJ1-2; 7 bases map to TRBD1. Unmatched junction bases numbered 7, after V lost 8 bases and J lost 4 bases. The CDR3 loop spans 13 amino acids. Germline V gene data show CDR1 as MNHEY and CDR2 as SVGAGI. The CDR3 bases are TGTGCCAGCCACTGGCGGACAGGCTATGGCTACACCTTC. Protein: CASHWRTGYGYTF.

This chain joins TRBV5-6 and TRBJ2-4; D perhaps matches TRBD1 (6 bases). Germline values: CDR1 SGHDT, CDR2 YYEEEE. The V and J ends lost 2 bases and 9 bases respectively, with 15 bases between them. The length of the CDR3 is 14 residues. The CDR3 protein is CASSLSQGYGIQYF. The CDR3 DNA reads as TGTGCCAGCAGCTTAAGCCAGGGGTATGGCATTCAGTACTTC.

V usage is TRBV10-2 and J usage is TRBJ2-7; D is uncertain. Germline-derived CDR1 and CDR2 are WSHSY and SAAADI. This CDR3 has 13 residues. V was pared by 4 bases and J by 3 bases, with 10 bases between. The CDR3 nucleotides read TGCGCCAGCAGTGTTCGGCGGATCTACGAGCAGTACTTC. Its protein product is CASSVRRIYEQYF.

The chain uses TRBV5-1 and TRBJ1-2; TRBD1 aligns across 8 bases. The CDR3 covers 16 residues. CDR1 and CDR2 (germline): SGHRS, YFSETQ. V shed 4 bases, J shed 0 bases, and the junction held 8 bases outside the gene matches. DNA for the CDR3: TGCGCCAGCAGCCAAGGGACAGGCCCTGCTAACTATGGCTACACCTTC. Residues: CASSQGTGPANYGYTF.